This T cell receptor (beta chain) was retrieved from a study of blood T cell repertoires in COVID-19. Study-level background: Both acute and convalescent COVID-19 samples were obtained from the United States, Italy and Spain. In each case, the material was cDNA or gDNA derived from T cells, B-cell-depleted T cells, or PBMCs.

The repertoire was sequenced with immunoSEQ multiplex PCR; TCRdb's copy has only in-frame clones and lacks some. The sample records some 200,000 clones, about 95% being singletons. The CDR3 is 15 amino acids. Trimming cost V 0 bases and J 2 bases, with 10 bases left between them. From germline, CDR1 is MNHEY and CDR2 SVGAGI. The V and J genes are TRBV6-5 and TRBJ1-2; D is uncertain. The sample was peripheral blood. This receptor was taken from a man younger than 45 with COVID-19, enrolled during active disease. CDR3 loop: CASSYSSYSNYGYTF. The CDR3 DNA is TGTGCCAGCAGTTACTCTTCATACTCAAACTATGGCTACACCTTC.